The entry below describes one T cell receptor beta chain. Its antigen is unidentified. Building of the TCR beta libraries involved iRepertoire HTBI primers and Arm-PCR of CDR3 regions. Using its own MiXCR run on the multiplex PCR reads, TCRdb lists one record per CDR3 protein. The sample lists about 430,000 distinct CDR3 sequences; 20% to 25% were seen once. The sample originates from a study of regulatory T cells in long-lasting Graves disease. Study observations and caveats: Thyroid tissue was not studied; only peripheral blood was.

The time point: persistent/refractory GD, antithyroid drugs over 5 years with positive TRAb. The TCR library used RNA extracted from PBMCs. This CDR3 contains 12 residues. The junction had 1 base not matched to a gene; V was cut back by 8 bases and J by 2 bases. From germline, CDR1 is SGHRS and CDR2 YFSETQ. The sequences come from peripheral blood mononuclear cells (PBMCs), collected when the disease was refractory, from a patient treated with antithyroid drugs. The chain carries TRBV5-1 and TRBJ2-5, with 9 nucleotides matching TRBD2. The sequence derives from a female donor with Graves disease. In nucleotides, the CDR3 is TGCGCCAGTGGACTAGCGCAAGAGACCCAGTACTTC. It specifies CASGLAQETQYF.